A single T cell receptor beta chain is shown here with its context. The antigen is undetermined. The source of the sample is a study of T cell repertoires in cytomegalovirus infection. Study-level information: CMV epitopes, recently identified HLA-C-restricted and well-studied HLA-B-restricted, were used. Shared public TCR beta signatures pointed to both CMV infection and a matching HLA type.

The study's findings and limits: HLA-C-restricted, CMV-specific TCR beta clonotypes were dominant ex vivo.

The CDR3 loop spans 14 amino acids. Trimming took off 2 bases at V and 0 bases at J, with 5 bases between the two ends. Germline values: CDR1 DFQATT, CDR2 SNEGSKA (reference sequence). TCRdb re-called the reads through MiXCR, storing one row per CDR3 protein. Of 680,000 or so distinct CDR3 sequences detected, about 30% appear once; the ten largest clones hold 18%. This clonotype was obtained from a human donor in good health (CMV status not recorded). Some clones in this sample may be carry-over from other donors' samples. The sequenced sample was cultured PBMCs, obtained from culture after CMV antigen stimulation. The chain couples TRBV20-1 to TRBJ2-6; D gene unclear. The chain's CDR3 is CSARTLSGANVLTF. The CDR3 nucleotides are TGCAGTGCTAGAACCCTCTCTGGGGCCAACGTCCTGACTTTC.